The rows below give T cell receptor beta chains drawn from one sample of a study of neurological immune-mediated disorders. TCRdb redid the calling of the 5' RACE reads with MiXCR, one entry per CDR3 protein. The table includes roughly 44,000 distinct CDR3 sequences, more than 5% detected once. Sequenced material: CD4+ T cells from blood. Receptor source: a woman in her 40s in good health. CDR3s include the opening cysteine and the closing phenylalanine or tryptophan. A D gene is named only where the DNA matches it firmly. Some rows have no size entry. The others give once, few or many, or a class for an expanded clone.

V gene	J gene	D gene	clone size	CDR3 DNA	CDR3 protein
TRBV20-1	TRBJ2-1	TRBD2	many	TGCAGTGCTAGAGGCCTAGCGGGAGTAAAAGAGCAGTTCTTC	CSARGLAGVKEQFF
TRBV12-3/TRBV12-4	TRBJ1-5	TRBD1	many	TGTGCCAGCAGTTTGGGACAGGGGGCAGGAGACCAGCCCCAGCATTTT	CASSLGQGAGDQPQHF
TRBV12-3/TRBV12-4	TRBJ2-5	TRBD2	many	TGTGCCAGCAGTCCGAGCGGGAGGTCCCAAGAGACCCAGTACTTC	CASSPSGRSQETQYF
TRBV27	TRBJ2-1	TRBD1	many	TGTGCCAGCAGTCTAGGACAGGGGGGGTTTTGGGAGCAGTTCTTC	CASSLGQGGFWEQFF
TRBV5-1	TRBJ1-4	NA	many	TGCGCCAGCAGCTTGGGAGGTACCACTGAAAAACTGTTTTTT	CASSLGGTTEKLFF
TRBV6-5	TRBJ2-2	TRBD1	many	TGTGCCAGCGCAGGACAGGTTAACACCGGGGAGCTGTTTTTT	CASAGQVNTGELFF
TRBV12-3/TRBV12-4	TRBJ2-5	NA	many	TGTGCCAGCAGTTCTTCCACCGGGGGAGGACAAGAGACCCAGTACTTC	CASSSSTGGGQETQYF
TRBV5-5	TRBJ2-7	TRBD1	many	TGTGCCAGCAGCTTGGACAGGGGCCTTTCCTACGAGCAGTACTTC	CASSLDRGLSYEQYF
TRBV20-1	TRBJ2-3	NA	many	TGCAGTGCTAGAGATGCACTAGTTTCGGATACGCAGTATTTT	CSARDALVSDTQYF
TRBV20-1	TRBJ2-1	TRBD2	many	TGCAGTGCTAGATCCCCCTACGGGGGGATGACGCAGTTCTTC	CSARSPYGGMTQFF
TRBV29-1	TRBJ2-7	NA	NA	TGCAGCGTTACTGGGGGTACCTACGAGCAGTACTTC	CSVTGGTYEQYF
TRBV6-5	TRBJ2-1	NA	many	TGTGCCAGCAGTTACTCGAGATTCCCTGGGGATGAGCAGTTCTTC	CASSYSRFPGDEQFF
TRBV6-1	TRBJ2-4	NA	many	TGTGCCAGCAGTAGGGAGAACCCGAGGAACATTCAGTACTTC	CASSRENPRNIQYF
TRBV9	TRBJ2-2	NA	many	TGTGCCAGCAGCCCCAGGGTCACCGGGGAGCTGTTTTTT	CASSPRVTGELFF
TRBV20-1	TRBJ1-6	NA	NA	TGCAGTGCTAGAGACGAGTCCTATAATTCACCCCTCCACTTT	CSARDESYNSPLHF